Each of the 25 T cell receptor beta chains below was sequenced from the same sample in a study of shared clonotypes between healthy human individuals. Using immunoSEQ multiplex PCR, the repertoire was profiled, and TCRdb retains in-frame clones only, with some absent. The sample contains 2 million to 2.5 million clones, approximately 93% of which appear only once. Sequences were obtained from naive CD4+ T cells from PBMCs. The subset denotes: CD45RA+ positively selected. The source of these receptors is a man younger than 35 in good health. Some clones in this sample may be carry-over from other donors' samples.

The CDR3 sequence is CASSLTGGHEQYF. CDR3 bases: TGTGCCAGCAGTCTTACAGGGGGACACGAGCAGTACTTC. The V and J genes are TRBV28 and TRBJ2-7, with TRBD1 identical over 8 bases. CDR3 length: 13 amino acids. CDR1 MDHEN and CDR2 SYDVKM come from the germline V gene. With V trimmed by 5 bases and J by 5 bases, 5 bases remained unmatched.

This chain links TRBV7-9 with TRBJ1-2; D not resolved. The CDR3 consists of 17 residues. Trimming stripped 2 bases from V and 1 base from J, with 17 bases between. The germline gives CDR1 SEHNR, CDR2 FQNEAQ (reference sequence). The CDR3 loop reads CASSLSPTASDNYGYTF. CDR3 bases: TGTGCCAGCAGCTTATCCCCCACAGCTTCGGATAACTATGGCTACACCTTC.

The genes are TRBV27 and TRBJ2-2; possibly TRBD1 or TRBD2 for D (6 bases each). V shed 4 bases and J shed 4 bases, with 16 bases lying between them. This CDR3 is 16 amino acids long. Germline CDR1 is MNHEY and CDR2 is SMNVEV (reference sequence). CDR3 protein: CASSSFRGRSTGELFF. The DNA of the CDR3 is TGTGCCAGCAGTTCCTTTCGGGGGCGTAGCACCGGGGAGCTGTTTTTT.

The CDR3, as DNA: TGTGCCAGCACCAGGGACCTAGCAAGCTACGAGCAGTACTTC. This translates into CASTRDLASYEQYF. V usage is TRBV6-1 and J usage is TRBJ2-7, with D possibly being TRBD1 or TRBD2 (5 bases each). CDR1 MNHNS and CDR2 SASEGT come from the germline V gene. With 7 bases removed from V and 3 bases from J, the gap between germline ends came to 16 bases. CDR3 length: 14 amino acids.

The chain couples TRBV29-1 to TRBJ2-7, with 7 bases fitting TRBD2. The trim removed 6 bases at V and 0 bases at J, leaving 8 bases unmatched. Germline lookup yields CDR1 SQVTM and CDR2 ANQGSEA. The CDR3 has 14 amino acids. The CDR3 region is CSVASGRSSYEQYF. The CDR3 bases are TGCAGCGTAGCTAGCGGCCGCAGCTCCTACGAGCAGTACTTC.

CDR3 bases: TGCAGCGTCAGACGGACGCTGGGTGAAAAACTGTTTTTT. The encoded protein is CSVRRTLGEKLFF. The chain links TRBV29-1 to TRBJ1-4; D remains ambiguous. Looked up from germline, CDR1 is SQVTM and CDR2 is ANQGSEA. The CDR3 loop spans 13 amino acids. V gave up 6 bases and J gave up 7 bases, with 15 bases separating them.

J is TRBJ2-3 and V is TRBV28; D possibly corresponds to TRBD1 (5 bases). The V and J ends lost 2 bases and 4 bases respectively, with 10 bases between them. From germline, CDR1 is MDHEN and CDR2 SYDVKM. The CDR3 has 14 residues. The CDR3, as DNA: TGTGCCAGCAGTTTAGGTCAGACAGCAGATACGCAGTATTTT. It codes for CASSLGQTADTQYF.

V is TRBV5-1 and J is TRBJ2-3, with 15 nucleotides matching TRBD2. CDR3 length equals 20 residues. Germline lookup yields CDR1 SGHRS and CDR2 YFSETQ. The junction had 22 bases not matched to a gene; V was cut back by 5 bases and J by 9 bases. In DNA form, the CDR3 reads TGCGCCAGCAGGGCGGACACCAGGACCGGACTAGCGGGAGGGCGGCCAACGCAGTATTTT. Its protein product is CASRADTRTGLAGGRPTQYF.

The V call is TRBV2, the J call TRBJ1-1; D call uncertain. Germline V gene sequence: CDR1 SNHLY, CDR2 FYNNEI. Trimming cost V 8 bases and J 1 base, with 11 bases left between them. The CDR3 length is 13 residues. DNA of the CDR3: TGTGCCAGCTTAGTGGTAGAGAACACTGAAGCTTTCTTT. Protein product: CASLVVENTEAFF.

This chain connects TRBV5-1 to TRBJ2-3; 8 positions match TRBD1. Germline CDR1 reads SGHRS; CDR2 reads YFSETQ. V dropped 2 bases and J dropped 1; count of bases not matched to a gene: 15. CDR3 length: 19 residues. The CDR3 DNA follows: TGCGCCAGCAGCTTCGGCAGGGGGCAAACGTCGAGAGGCACAGATACGCAGTATTTT. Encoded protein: CASSFGRGQTSRGTDTQYF.

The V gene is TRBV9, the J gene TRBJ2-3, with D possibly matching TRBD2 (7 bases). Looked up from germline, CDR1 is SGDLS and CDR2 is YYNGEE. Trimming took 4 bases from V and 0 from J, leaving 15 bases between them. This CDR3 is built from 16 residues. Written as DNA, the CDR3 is TGTGCCAGCAGCACCCGGGGGGCGGCGAGCACAGATACGCAGTATTTT. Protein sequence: CASSTRGAASTDTQYF.

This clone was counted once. CDR3 in DNA: TGTGCCAGAAGCTCGGTGGTAGAGGGCGAGCAGTACTTC. It is translated as CARSSVVEGEQYF. This chain connects TRBV5-3 to TRBJ2-7; D might be TRBD2 (5 bases). TRBV5-3 counts as an open reading frame of uncertain function. This CDR3 is 13 amino acids long. V dropped 3 bases and J dropped 6 bases, with 13 bases sitting between them.

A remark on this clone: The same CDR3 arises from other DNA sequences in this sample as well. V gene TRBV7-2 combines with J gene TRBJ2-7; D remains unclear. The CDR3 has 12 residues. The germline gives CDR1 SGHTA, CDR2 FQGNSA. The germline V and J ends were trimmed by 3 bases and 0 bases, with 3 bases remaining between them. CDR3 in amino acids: CASSFSSYEQYF. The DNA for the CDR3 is TGTGCCAGCAGCTTTAGCTCCTACGAGCAGTACTTC. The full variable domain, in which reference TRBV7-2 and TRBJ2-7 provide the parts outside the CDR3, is GAGVSQSPSNKVTEKGKDVELRCDPISGHTALYWYRQSLGQGLEFLIYFQGNSAPDKSGLPSDRFSAERTGGSVSTLTIQRTQQEDSAVYLCASSFSSYEQYFGPGTRLTVT.

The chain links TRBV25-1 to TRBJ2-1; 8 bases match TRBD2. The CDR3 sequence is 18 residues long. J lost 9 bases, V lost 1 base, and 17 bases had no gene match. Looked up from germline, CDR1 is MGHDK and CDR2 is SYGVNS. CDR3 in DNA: TGTGCCAGCAGTGAATTTAGTCGGGCTAGCGGGCGCTATGGTGAGCAGTTCTTC. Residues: CASSEFSRASGRYGEQFF.

The DNA for the CDR3 is TGTGCCAGCAGTTTATATCAGAGTTCCTACGAGCAGTACTTC. Translating gives CASSLYQSSYEQYF. V is TRBV28 and J is TRBJ2-7; D gene uncertain. V lost 1 base, J lost 1 base, and 8 bases lay in between. The CDR3 has 14 residues. Germline CDR1 is MDHEN and CDR2 is SYDVKM.

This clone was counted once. DNA of the CDR3: TGTGCCACCCGACTGTCCGGGGCCTACAATGAGCAGTTCTTC. Its translation is CATRLSGAYNEQFF. V gene TRBV6-1 combines with J gene TRBJ2-1; possible D gene TRBD2, 5 bases. CDR1 and CDR2 (germline): MNHNS, SASEGT. The CDR3 runs to 14 residues. V gave up 10 bases and J gave up 2 bases, with 15 bases separating them.

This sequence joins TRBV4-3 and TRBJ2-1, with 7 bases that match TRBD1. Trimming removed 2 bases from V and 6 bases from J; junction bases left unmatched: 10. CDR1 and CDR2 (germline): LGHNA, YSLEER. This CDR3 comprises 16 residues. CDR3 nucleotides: TGCGCCAGCAGCCAACGAACCGGGACAGCTGGCAATGAGCAGTTCTTC. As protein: CASSQRTGTAGNEQFF.

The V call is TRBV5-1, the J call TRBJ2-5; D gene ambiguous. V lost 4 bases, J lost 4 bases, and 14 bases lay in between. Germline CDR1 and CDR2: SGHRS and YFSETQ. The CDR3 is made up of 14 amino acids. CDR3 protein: CASSLQTLRETQYF. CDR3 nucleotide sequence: TGCGCCAGCAGCCTCCAGACCCTACGAGAGACCCAGTACTTC.

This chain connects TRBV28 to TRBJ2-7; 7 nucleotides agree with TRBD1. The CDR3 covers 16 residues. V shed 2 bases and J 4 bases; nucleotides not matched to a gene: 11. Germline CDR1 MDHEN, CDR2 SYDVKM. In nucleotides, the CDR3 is TGTGCCAGCAGTTTACTCAAAGGGGGCCTTGCATACGAGCAGTACTTC. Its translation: CASSLLKGGLAYEQYF.

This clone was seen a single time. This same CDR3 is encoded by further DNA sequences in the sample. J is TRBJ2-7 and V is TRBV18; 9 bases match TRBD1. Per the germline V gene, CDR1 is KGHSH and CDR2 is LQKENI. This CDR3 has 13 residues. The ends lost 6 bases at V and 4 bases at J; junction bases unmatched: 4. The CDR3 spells CASSSGQGYEQYF. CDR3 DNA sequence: TGTGCCAGCTCTTCGGGACAGGGTTACGAGCAGTACTTC.

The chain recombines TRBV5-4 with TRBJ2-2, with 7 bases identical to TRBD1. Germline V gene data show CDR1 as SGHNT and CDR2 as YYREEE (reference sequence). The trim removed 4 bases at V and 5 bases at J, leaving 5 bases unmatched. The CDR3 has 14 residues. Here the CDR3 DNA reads TGTGCCAGCAGCGTTGACAGGGATACCGGGGAGCTGTTTTTT. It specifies CASSVDRDTGELFF.

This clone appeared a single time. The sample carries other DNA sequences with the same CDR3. CDR3 DNA: TGCGCCAGCAGCTTGGGCAGGGAGGGAAACACCATATATTTT. Its translation: CASSLGREGNTIYF. This chain uses TRBV5-1 with TRBJ1-3; possible D gene TRBD1, 5 bases. The CDR3 is 14 residues long. Germline V gene data show CDR1 as SGHRS and CDR2 as YFSETQ. Trimming shortened V by 0 bases and J by 4 bases, and 8 bases separated the two germline ends.

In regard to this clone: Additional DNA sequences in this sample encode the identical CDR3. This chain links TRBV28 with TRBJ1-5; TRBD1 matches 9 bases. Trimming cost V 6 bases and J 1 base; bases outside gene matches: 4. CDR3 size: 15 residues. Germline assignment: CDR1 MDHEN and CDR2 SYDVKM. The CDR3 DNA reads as TGTGCCAGCAGCTGGGGACAGGGAAGCAATCAGCCCCAGCATTTT. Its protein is CASSWGQGSNQPQHF.

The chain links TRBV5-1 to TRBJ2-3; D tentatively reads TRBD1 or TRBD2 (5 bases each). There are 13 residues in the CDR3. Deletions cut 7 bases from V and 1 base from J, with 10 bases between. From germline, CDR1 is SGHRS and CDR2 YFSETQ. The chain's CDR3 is CASGRGGTDTQYF. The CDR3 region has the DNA TGCGCCAGCGGTAGGGGAGGCACAGATACGCAGTATTTT.

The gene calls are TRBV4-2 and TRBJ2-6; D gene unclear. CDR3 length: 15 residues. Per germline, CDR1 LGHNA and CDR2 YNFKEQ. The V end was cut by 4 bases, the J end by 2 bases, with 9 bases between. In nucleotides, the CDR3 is TGTGCCAGCAGCCTAGCAGGAGCTGGGGCCAACGTCCTGACTTTC. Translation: CASSLAGAGANVLTF.